The 14 T cell receptor beta chains in this list originate from one sample, sequenced in a study of T cells in Graves' hyperthyroidism and ophthalmopathy. From RNA transcripts, TCR beta CDR3 regions were amplified. When the TCR CDR3 underwent first-round RT-PCR, the HTBI primer set was used. TCRdb re-called the multiplex PCR reads with MiXCR, one entry per CDR3 protein. The sample includes about 690,000 distinct CDR3 sequences, approximately 15% of them seen just once. Sequenced: blood. Source of these receptors: a man in his fifties or sixties with Graves' hyperthyroidism.

This clonotype occurred many times. CDR3 in amino acids: CASSFPSSTDTQYF. CDR3 DNA sequence: TGTGCCAGCAGCTTTCCGTCTAGCACAGATACGCAGTATTTT. The chain combines TRBV7-2 with TRBJ2-3, with D unclear. Germline V CDR1 and CDR2: SGHTA, FQGNSA. Deletions cut 3 bases from V and 0 bases from J, with 7 bases between. The CDR3 sequence is 14 residues long. The variable domain in full, completed from reference TRBV7-2 and TRBJ2-3, reads GAGVSQSPSNKVTEKGKDVELRCDPISGHTALYWYRQSLGQGLEFLIYFQGNSAPDKSGLPSDRFSAERTGGSVSTLTIQRTQQEDSAVYLCASSFPSSTDTQYFGPGTRLTVL.

This clonotype has only a few counts. The chain combines TRBV7-9 with TRBJ1-4, with a tentative D call TRBD1 (6 bases). Germline loops: CDR1 SEHNR, CDR2 FQNEAQ (reference sequence). CDR3 length: 15 amino acids. V was pared by 1 base and J by 4 bases, with 10 bases between. CDR3 sequence reads: CASSLDGTNNEKLFF. CDR3 bases: TGTGCCAGCAGCTTAGACGGGACAAATAATGAAAAACTGTTTTTT.

This clonotype has a count of ten or more. The rearrangement joins TRBV27 to TRBJ2-2; 9 bases are a match to TRBD1. CDR3 length equals 15 residues. With 3 bases clipped from V and 8 bases from J, the junction kept 7 bases outside the gene matches. From germline, CDR1 is MNHEY and CDR2 SMNVEV (reference sequence). CDR3 region: CASSFKGQGVGELFF. The CDR3, as DNA: TGTGCCAGCAGTTTTAAGGGACAGGGTGTTGGGGAGCTGTTTTTT.

This clonotype was picked up many times. The rearrangement uses TRBV5-1 and TRBJ2-2; D call uncertain. CDR1 is SGHRS, CDR2 YFSETQ, per germline. The CDR3 consists of 15 residues. V was shortened by 1 base and J by 0 bases, with 7 bases between the two germline ends. CDR3 nucleotide sequence: TGCGCCAGCAGCTTGCAGGCTGCGAACACCGGGGAGCTGTTTTTT. This encodes CASSLQAANTGELFF. The full variable domain, in which reference TRBV5-1 and TRBJ2-2 provide the parts outside the CDR3, is KAGVTQTPRYLIKTRGQQVTLSCSPISGHRSVSWYQQTPGQGLQFLFEYFSETQRNKGNFPGRFSGRQFSNSRSEMNVSTLELGDSALYLCASSLQAANTGELFFGEGSRLTVL.

This clonotype was counted a few times. The chain joins TRBV13 to TRBJ2-1; D ambiguous. Germline V gene sequence: CDR1 PRHDT, CDR2 FYEKMQ (reference sequence). CDR3 length equals 15 residues. Trimming took 3 bases from V and 3 from J, leaving 12 bases between them. CDR3 protein: CASSLGSVDYNEQFF. The CDR3 coding sequence is TGTGCCAGCAGCTTGGGCAGCGTGGACTACAATGAGCAGTTCTTC.

This clonotype was recorded at least ten times. J is TRBJ1-2 and V is TRBV6-1, with TRBD1 matching 8 bases. This CDR3 has 16 residues. V shed 2 bases, J shed 1 base, and the junction held 6 bases outside the gene matches. Germline lookup yields CDR1 MNHNS and CDR2 SASEGT. For the CDR3, the DNA is TGTGCCAGCAGTGAACCCACAGGGGGGTATAACTATGGCTACACCTTC. Protein: CASSEPTGGYNYGYTF.

The chain is built from TRBV18 and TRBJ2-1, with D unresolved. CDR1 KGHSH and CDR2 LQKENI come from the germline V gene. The CDR3 runs to 15 residues. The ends were cut back, 0 bases at V and 3 bases at J, with 9 bases in the middle. CDR3 nucleotide sequence: TGTGCCAGCTCACCACCGGTTCAGAACTACAATGAGCAGTTCTTC. Protein sequence: CASSPPVQNYNEQFF.

This clonotype came up a few times. V is TRBV5-1 and J is TRBJ2-1, with 7 bases lining up with TRBD2. The germline V gene has CDR1 SGHRS and CDR2 YFSETQ. The CDR3 spans 14 residues. With 5 bases clipped from V and 7 bases from J, the junction kept 9 bases outside the gene matches. The CDR3 region is CASRSEAGENEQFF. As DNA, the CDR3 is TGCGCCAGCAGGAGTGAGGCGGGAGAAAATGAGCAGTTCTTC. The complete variable domain, with remaining parts taken from reference TRBV5-1 and TRBJ2-1, reads KAGVTQTPRYLIKTRGQQVTLSCSPISGHRSVSWYQQTPGQGLQFLFEYFSETQRNKGNFPGRFSGRQFSNSRSEMNVSTLELGDSALYLCASRSEAGENEQFFGPGTRLTVL.

This clonotype came up a few times. The rearrangement joins TRBV28 to TRBJ1-5; D is undetermined. Germline V gene lookup returns CDR1 MDHEN and CDR2 SYDVKM. The V gene lost 4 bases and the J gene lost 9 bases, with 7 bases spanning the gap. CDR3 length: 11 residues. CDR3 region: CASSSLMPQHF. CDR3 nucleotide sequence: TGTGCCAGCAGTTCCCTTATGCCCCAGCATTTT.

This clonotype was detected many times. The chain links TRBV12-3 or TRBV12-4 to TRBJ2-1; 7 bases are shared with TRBD2. The ends lost 1 base at V and 8 bases at J; junction bases unmatched: 14. This CDR3 spans 17 amino acids. CDR3 sequence reads: CASSLEVRTRRPDEQFF. The CDR3 bases are TGTGCCAGCAGTTTAGAGGTTCGGACTAGACGACCGGATGAGCAGTTCTTC.

The chain joins TRBV2 to TRBJ1-1; no clear D gene. Germline CDR1 is SNHLY and CDR2 is FYNNEI. The CDR3 covers 13 residues. Trimming cost V 5 bases and J 5 bases, with 12 bases left between them. The CDR3: CASSRTLRTEAFF. CDR3 coding DNA: TGTGCCAGCAGTAGGACCTTAAGGACTGAAGCTTTCTTT.

This clonotype appeared a few times. The rearrangement joins TRBV9 to TRBJ2-2; D unresolved. The V and J ends lost 3 bases and 7 bases respectively, with 7 bases between them. Germline V gene sequence: CDR1 SGDLS, CDR2 YYNGEE. The CDR3 is made up of 12 amino acids. CDR3 sequence reads: CASSATRGELFF. In DNA, the CDR3 is TGTGCCAGCAGCGCGACTCGCGGGGAGCTGTTTTTT. The variable domain in full, with the rest retrieved from reference TRBV9 and TRBJ2-2, is DSGVTQTPKHLITATGQRVTLRCSPRSGDLSVYWYQQSLDQGLQFLIQYYNGEERAKGNILERFSAQQFPDLHSELNLSSLELGDSALYFCASSATRGELFFGEGSRLTVL.

This clonotype was counted many times. The chain couples TRBV2 to TRBJ1-1, with D unclear. The CDR3 totals 13 residues. Trimming took off 6 bases at V and 0 bases at J, with 8 bases between the two ends. The germline V gene encodes CDR1 SNHLY and CDR2 FYNNEI. This chain's CDR3 is CASRRLMNTEAFF. DNA for the CDR3: TGTGCCAGCAGACGACTAATGAACACTGAAGCTTTCTTT.

This clonotype was detected ten times or more. The chain recombines TRBV7-2 with TRBJ2-1; TRBD2 is a possible D gene (6 bases). Germline lookup yields CDR1 SGHTA and CDR2 FQGNSA. This CDR3 has 18 amino acids. The V end was cut by 7 bases, the J end by 3 bases, with 25 bases between. The CDR3: CASTRWVYRDSHYNEQFF. CDR3 sequence (DNA): TGTGCCAGCACCCGCTGGGTATATAGGGACTCCCACTACAATGAGCAGTTCTTC. Using reference TRBV7-2 and TRBJ2-1 for the parts outside the CDR3, the full variable domain is GAGVSQSPSNKVTEKGKDVELRCDPISGHTALYWYRQSLGQGLEFLIYFQGNSAPDKSGLPSDRFSAERTGGSVSTLTIQRTQQEDSAVYLCASTRWVYRDSHYNEQFFGPGTRLTVL.